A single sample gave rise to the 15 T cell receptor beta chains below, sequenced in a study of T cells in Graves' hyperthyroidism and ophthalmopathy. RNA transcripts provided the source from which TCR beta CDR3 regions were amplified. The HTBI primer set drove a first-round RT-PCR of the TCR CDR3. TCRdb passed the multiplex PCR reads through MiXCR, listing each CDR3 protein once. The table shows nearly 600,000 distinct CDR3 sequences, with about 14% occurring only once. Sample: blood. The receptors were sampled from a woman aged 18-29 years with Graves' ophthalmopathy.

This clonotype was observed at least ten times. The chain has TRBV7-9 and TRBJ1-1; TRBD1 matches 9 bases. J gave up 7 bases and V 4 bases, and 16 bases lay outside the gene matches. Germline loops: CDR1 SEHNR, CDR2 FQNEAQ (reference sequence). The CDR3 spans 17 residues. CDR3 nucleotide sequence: TGTGCCAGCAGCTCGGGACCCCCCGGGACAGGGCCTCTTGAAGCTTTCTTT. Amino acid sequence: CASSSGPPGTGPLEAFF.

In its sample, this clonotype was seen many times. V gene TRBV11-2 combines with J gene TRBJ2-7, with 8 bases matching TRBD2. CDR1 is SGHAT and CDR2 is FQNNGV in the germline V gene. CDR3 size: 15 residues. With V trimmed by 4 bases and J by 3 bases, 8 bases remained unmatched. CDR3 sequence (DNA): TGTGCCAGCAGCTCTTCGCGCGGGAGGCGCTACGAGCAGTACTTC. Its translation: CASSSSRGRRYEQYF.

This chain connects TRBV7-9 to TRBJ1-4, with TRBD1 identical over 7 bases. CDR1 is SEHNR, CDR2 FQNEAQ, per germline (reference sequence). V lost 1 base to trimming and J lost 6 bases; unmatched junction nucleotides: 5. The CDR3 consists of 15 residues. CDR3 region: CASSLGWQGDEKLFF. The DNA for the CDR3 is TGTGCCAGCAGCTTAGGATGGCAGGGGGATGAAAAACTGTTTTTT.

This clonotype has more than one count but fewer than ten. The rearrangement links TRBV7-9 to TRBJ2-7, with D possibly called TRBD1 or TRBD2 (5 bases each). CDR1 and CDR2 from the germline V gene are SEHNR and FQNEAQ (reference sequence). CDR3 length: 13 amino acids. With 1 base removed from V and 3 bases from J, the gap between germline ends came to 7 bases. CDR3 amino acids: CASSLGGFYEQYF. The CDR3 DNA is TGTGCCAGCAGCTTAGGGGGGTTCTACGAGCAGTACTTC.

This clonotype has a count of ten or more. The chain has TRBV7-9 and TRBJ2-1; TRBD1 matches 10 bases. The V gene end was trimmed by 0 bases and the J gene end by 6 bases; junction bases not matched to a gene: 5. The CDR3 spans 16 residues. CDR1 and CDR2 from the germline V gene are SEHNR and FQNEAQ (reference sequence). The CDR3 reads CASSLADRGFGNEQFF. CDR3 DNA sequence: TGTGCCAGCAGCTTAGCGGACAGGGGGTTCGGCAATGAGCAGTTCTTC.

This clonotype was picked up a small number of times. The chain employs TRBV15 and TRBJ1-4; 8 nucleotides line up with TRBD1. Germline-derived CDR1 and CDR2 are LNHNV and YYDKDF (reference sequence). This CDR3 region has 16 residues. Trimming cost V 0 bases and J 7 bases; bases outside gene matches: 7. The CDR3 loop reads CATSRDRGQGGEKLFF. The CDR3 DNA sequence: TGTGCCACCAGCAGAGACCGAGGACAGGGAGGTGAAAAACTGTTTTTT.

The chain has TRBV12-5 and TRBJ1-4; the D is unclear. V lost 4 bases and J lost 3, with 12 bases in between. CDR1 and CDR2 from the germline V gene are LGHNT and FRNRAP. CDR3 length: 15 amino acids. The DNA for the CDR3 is TGTGCTAGTGGTTACCCCCACCGGCCTAATGAAAAACTGTTTTTT. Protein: CASGYPHRPNEKLFF.

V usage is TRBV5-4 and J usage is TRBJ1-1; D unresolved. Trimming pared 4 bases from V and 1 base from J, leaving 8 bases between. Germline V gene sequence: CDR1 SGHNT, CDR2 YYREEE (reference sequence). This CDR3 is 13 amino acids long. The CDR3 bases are TGTGCCAGCAGCCCTTGGAGGAACACTGAAGCTTTCTTT. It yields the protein CASSPWRNTEAFF.

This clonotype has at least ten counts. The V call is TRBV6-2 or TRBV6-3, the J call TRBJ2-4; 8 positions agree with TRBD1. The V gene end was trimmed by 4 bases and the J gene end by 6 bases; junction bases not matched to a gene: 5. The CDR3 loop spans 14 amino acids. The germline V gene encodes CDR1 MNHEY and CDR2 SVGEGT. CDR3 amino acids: CASSLRTGINIQYF. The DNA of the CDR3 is TGTGCCAGCAGTTTACGGACAGGGATAAACATTCAGTACTTC.

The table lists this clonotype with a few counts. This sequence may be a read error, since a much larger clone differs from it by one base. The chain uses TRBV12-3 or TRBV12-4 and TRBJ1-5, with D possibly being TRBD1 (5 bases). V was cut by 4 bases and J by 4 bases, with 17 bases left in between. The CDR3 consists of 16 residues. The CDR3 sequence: CASSSRSRDRNQPQHF. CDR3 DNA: TGTGCCAGCAGTTCGAGGAGTAGAGACAGAAATCAGCCCCAGCATTTT.

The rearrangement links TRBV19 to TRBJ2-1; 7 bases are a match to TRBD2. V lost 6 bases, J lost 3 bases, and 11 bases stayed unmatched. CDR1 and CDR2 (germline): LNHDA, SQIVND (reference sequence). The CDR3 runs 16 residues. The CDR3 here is CASRGIFASGYNEQFF. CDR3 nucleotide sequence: TGTGCCAGTAGGGGCATCTTTGCTAGCGGCTACAATGAGCAGTTCTTC. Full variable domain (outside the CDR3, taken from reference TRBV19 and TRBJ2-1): DGGITQSPKYLFRKEGQNVTLSCEQNLNHDAMYWYRQDPGQGLRLIYYSQIVNDFQKGDIAEGYSVSREKKESFPLTVTSAQKNPTAFYLCASRGIFASGYNEQFFGPGTRLTVL.

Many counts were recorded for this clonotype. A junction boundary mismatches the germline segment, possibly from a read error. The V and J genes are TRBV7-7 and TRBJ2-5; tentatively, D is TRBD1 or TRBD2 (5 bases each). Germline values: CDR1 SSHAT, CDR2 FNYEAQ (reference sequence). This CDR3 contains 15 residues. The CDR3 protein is CASSKTGARRETQYF. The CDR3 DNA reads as TGTGCTAGCAGCAAAACCGGGGCGCGCAGAGAGACCCAGTACTTC.

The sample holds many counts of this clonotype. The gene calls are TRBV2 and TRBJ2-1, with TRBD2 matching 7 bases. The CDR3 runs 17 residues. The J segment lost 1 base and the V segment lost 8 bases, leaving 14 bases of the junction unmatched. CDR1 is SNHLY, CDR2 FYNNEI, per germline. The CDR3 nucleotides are TGTGCCAGCGGGTCACCCCGGGTGGGGGGGTCCTACAATGAGCAGTTCTTC. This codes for CASGSPRVGGSYNEQFF.

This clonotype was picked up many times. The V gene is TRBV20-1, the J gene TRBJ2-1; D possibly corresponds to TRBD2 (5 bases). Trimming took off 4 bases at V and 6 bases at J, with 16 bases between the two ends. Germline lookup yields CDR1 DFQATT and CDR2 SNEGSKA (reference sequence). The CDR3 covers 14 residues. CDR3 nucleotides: TGCAGTGCTAACCCACTCCTAGCTGGCAATGAGCAGTTCTTC. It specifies CSANPLLAGNEQFF.

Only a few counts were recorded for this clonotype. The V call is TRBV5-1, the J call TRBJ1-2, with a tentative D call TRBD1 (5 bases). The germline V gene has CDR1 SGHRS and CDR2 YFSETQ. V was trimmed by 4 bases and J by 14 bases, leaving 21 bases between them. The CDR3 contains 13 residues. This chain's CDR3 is CASSPQKATDGTF. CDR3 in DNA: TGCGCCAGCAGCCCACAAAAGGCGACAGATGGGACCTTC.